These T cell receptor beta chains were read from a single sample in a study of blood T cell repertoires in COVID-19. Clones were read by immunoSEQ multiplex PCR, and TCRdb kept only the in-frame ones, dropping some. There are around 100,000 clones in the sample; roughly 84% occur only once, and around 5% lies in the top ten. Sequencing was carried out using peripheral blood. These receptors all come from a woman of 80 years or more with acute or convalescent COVID-19. Each CDR3 is given with its conserved first and last residue. D genes are given only for firm matches. A clone size is listed for some rows: how often the clone was seen (once, few, many), or a class if it is expanded.

v_call: TRBV5-1
clone_size: .
j_call: TRBJ2-2
d_call: TRBD2
cdr3_nt: TGCGCCAGCAGCCCCTGGACTAGCGCGTTGAACACCGGGGAGCTGTTTTTT
cdr3_aa: CASSPWTSALNTGELFF

v_call: TRBV5-6
clone_size: few
j_call: TRBJ1-2
d_call: TRBD1
cdr3_nt: TGTGCCAGCAGCTGGGGACAGGGGGTCGCCTTC
cdr3_aa: CASSWGQGVAF

v_call: TRBV6-5
clone_size: .
j_call: TRBJ2-3
d_call: TRBD2
cdr3_nt: TGTGCCAGCAGTTACTCCGGGACTAGCGGGGGGTATACGCAGTATTTT
cdr3_aa: CASSYSGTSGGYTQYF

v_call: TRBV19
clone_size: .
j_call: TRBJ2-2
d_call: TRBD1
cdr3_nt: TGTGCCAGTAGTTCAGGGACAGGGGACACCGGGGAGCTGTTTTTT
cdr3_aa: CASSSGTGDTGELFF

v_call: TRBV14
clone_size: .
j_call: TRBJ1-1
d_call: .
cdr3_nt: TGTGCCAGCAGCCAAGTCTCGACAGGTGGCGCTTTCTTT
cdr3_aa: CASSQVSTGGAFF

v_call: TRBV13
clone_size: .
j_call: TRBJ2-7
d_call: TRBD1
cdr3_nt: TGTGCCAGCAGCTCGCGCCGGGACAGGGGCTACGAGCAGTACTTC
cdr3_aa: CASSSRRDRGYEQYF

v_call: TRBV11-2
clone_size: .
j_call: TRBJ1-3
d_call: .
cdr3_nt: TGTGCCAGCAGCTTAGGCACGAGCTCTGGAAACACCATATATTTT
cdr3_aa: CASSLGTSSGNTIYF

v_call: TRBV5-1
clone_size: .
j_call: TRBJ2-2
d_call: .
cdr3_nt: TGCGCCAGCACCCCCGGGATCAACACCGGGGAGCTGTTTTTT
cdr3_aa: CASTPGINTGELFF

v_call: TRBV19
clone_size: .
j_call: TRBJ2-4
d_call: TRBD2
cdr3_nt: TGTGCCAGTAGTGTAGCGGGAGAGAGGTTATACTTC
cdr3_aa: CASSVAGERLYF

v_call: TRBV9
clone_size: few
j_call: TRBJ2-2
d_call: .
cdr3_nt: TGTGCCAGCAGCGTAGTGGCACTAGCTCGTAGTACCGGGGAGCTGTTTTTT
cdr3_aa: CASSVVALARSTGELFF

v_call: TRBV6-5
clone_size: .
j_call: TRBJ2-7
d_call: .
cdr3_nt: TGTGGACTTTTGGCGGGGCGGACCTACGAGCAGTACTTC
cdr3_aa: CGLLAGRTYEQYF

v_call: TRBV10-3
clone_size: .
j_call: TRBJ1-3
d_call: .
cdr3_nt: TGTGCCATCGGGCGGGCGGAGGGTGGAAACACCATATATTTT
cdr3_aa: CAIGRAEGGNTIYF

v_call: TRBV2
clone_size: .
j_call: TRBJ2-7
d_call: .
cdr3_nt: TGTGCCAGCAGTTCAGGGTCCGCGCAGTACTTC
cdr3_aa: CASSSGSAQYF

v_call: TRBV3-1/TRBV3-2
clone_size: few
j_call: TRBJ2-1
d_call: TRBD2
cdr3_nt: TGTGCCAGCAGCCAAGATTCGGGGACTAGCGGGAGGATAGGTAATGAGCAGTTCTTC
cdr3_aa: CASSQDSGTSGRIGNEQFF

v_call: TRBV2
clone_size: .
j_call: TRBJ1-2
d_call: .
cdr3_nt: TGTGCCAGCAGTCTCGCCAGGCGCAGGGCCCTTTATGGCTACACCTTC
cdr3_aa: CASSLARRRALYGYTF

v_call: TRBV4-3
clone_size: .
j_call: TRBJ2-3
d_call: TRBD2
cdr3_nt: TGCGCCAGCAGCCAAGGGACTAGGGTAGGAGATACGCAGTATTTT
cdr3_aa: CASSQGTRVGDTQYF

v_call: TRBV6-5
clone_size: .
j_call: TRBJ2-7
d_call: .
cdr3_nt: TGTGCCAGCAGTTACGGCGGGCCAGCCTACGAGCAGTACTTC
cdr3_aa: CASSYGGPAYEQYF

v_call: TRBV29-1
clone_size: few
j_call: TRBJ1-2
d_call: .
cdr3_nt: TGCAGCGTTGAAGATAGGGCAGGGTACTATGGCTACACCTTC
cdr3_aa: CSVEDRAGYYGYTF

v_call: TRBV2
clone_size: .
j_call: TRBJ1-5
d_call: .
cdr3_nt: TGTGCCAGCAGTGAATTGGGGGAGGGAGAAAATCAGCCCCAGCATTTT
cdr3_aa: CASSELGEGENQPQHF

v_call: TRBV30
clone_size: .
j_call: TRBJ2-7
d_call: .
cdr3_nt: TGTGCCTGGAATCGGGACATTAGCTACGAGCAGTACTTC
cdr3_aa: CAWNRDISYEQYF

v_call: TRBV5-1
clone_size: .
j_call: TRBJ1-3
d_call: TRBD1
cdr3_nt: TGCGCCAGCAGCCCCTCCTGGGGACAGGGAAACACCATATATTTT
cdr3_aa: CASSPSWGQGNTIYF

v_call: TRBV4-3
clone_size: .
j_call: TRBJ2-5
d_call: TRBD1
cdr3_nt: TGCGCCAGCAGCCCCGGGACAGGGGGCCAAGAGACCCAGTACTTC
cdr3_aa: CASSPGTGGQETQYF

v_call: TRBV19
clone_size: .
j_call: TRBJ2-2
d_call: TRBD1
cdr3_nt: TGTGCCAGTAGTCCCGGGACAGGGGCGGTAACCGGGGAGCTGTTTTTT
cdr3_aa: CASSPGTGAVTGELFF

v_call: TRBV3-1/TRBV3-2
clone_size: .
j_call: TRBJ1-5
d_call: TRBD1
cdr3_nt: TGTGCCAGCAGCCAAGGACAGGGTGGTCAGCCCCAGCATTTT
cdr3_aa: CASSQGQGGQPQHF

v_call: TRBV6-1
clone_size: .
j_call: TRBJ1-1
d_call: .
cdr3_nt: TGTGCCAGCAGTGAAGCCCGGGATCTAGCTTTCTTT
cdr3_aa: CASSEARDLAFF

v_call: TRBV6-2/TRBV6-3
clone_size: .
j_call: TRBJ2-3
d_call: TRBD2
cdr3_nt: TGTGCCAGCAGTTCCCCCGGGACTCGGGGGGGCCCAGATACGCAGTATTTT
cdr3_aa: CASSSPGTRGGPDTQYF

v_call: TRBV30
clone_size: .
j_call: TRBJ2-5
d_call: .
cdr3_nt: TGTGCCTGGAGTGTAACCCGGACTATCCAAGAGACCCAGTACTTC
cdr3_aa: CAWSVTRTIQETQYF

v_call: TRBV6-5
clone_size: .
j_call: TRBJ1-4
d_call: TRBD1
cdr3_nt: TGTGCCAGCAGTCCAGGGACAGGGATCGCGCCTTTGGTTTTT
cdr3_aa: CASSPGTGIAPLVF

v_call: TRBV27
clone_size: few
j_call: TRBJ2-3
d_call: TRBD2
cdr3_nt: TGTGCCAGCAAGAACGGCTTAGCGGGGGTCACAGATACGCAGTATTTT
cdr3_aa: CASKNGLAGVTDTQYF

v_call: TRBV14
clone_size: .
j_call: TRBJ1-3
d_call: .
cdr3_nt: TGTGCCAGCACCCTGAGGACAGCTTCTGGAAACACCATATATTTT
cdr3_aa: CASTLRTASGNTIYF

v_call: TRBV5-1
clone_size: .
j_call: TRBJ2-7
d_call: TRBD1
cdr3_nt: TGCGCCAGCAGCGCCGGGACAGGGGTAAAGATTTACGAGCAGTACTTC
cdr3_aa: CASSAGTGVKIYEQYF

v_call: TRBV2
clone_size: .
j_call: TRBJ2-3
d_call: TRBD1
cdr3_nt: TGTGCCAGCAGAAGGGACAGCCTTTATACGCAGTATTTT
cdr3_aa: CASRRDSLYTQYF

v_call: TRBV7-6
clone_size: few
j_call: TRBJ2-1
d_call: TRBD2
cdr3_nt: TGTGCCAGCAGCTTAGCGCGGACTAGCGGGAGGTCCCCTTACAATGAGCAGTTCTTC
cdr3_aa: CASSLARTSGRSPYNEQFF

v_call: TRBV7-9
clone_size: .
j_call: TRBJ2-3
d_call: .
cdr3_nt: TGTGCCAGCAGCTATCCGGGATCTACGACAGATACGCAGTATTTT
cdr3_aa: CASSYPGSTTDTQYF

v_call: TRBV5-1
clone_size: once
j_call: TRBJ1-2
d_call: TRBD1
cdr3_nt: TGCGCCAGCAGCTTAAGGGGACAGGAGCTTGGCTACACCTTC
cdr3_aa: CASSLRGQELGYTF

v_call: TRBV12-3/TRBV12-4
clone_size: .
j_call: TRBJ1-2
d_call: .
cdr3_nt: TGTGCCAGCAGCCGCGGCCGCGGCTACACCTTC
cdr3_aa: CASSRGRGYTF

v_call: TRBV11-3
clone_size: .
j_call: TRBJ1-1
d_call: TRBD1
cdr3_nt: TGTGCCAGCAGCTTAGGACAGGGCGATAACACTGAAGCTTTCTTT
cdr3_aa: CASSLGQGDNTEAFF

v_call: TRBV6-5
clone_size: .
j_call: TRBJ2-3
d_call: TRBD1
cdr3_nt: TGTGCCAGCAGTCCCAGGGGGCCAGAAGATACGCAGTATTTT
cdr3_aa: CASSPRGPEDTQYF

v_call: TRBV7-3
clone_size: few
j_call: TRBJ2-1
d_call: TRBD2
cdr3_nt: TGTGCCAGCAGCTCCTTAGCGGGAGGGGCCTACAATGAGCAGTTCTTC
cdr3_aa: CASSSLAGGAYNEQFF

v_call: TRBV18
clone_size: .
j_call: TRBJ1-1
d_call: .
cdr3_nt: TGTGCCAGCTCACCCTCAGACAGGGAAGCTTTCTTT
cdr3_aa: CASSPSDREAFF

v_call: TRBV29-1
clone_size: .
j_call: TRBJ1-1
d_call: TRBD1
cdr3_nt: TGCAGCGTTGGACAGGGGGCGGCTGAAGCTTTCTTT
cdr3_aa: CSVGQGAAEAFF

v_call: TRBV28
clone_size: .
j_call: TRBJ1-4
d_call: .
cdr3_nt: TGTGCCAGCAGACCCCCAGGTTGGAATGAAAAACTGTTTTTT
cdr3_aa: CASRPPGWNEKLFF

v_call: TRBV29-1
clone_size: once
j_call: TRBJ2-7
d_call: .
cdr3_nt: TGCAGCGTTGGGCAGGCCAAGGGGGAGCAGTACTTC
cdr3_aa: CSVGQAKGEQYF

v_call: TRBV7-2
clone_size: .
j_call: TRBJ2-1
d_call: .
cdr3_nt: TGTGCCAGCAGCGGTAGGGGGGGGCCTTTGAATGAGCAGTTCTTC
cdr3_aa: CASSGRGGPLNEQFF

v_call: TRBV7-9
clone_size: .
j_call: TRBJ1-2
d_call: .
cdr3_nt: TGTGCCAGCAGCTTGGAAGATGAGGATGGCTACACCTTC
cdr3_aa: CASSLEDEDGYTF

v_call: TRBV5-1
clone_size: .
j_call: TRBJ1-2
d_call: TRBD1
cdr3_nt: TGCGCCAGCAGCCGAACCTGGGACAGCTCTAACTATGGCTACACCTTC
cdr3_aa: CASSRTWDSSNYGYTF

v_call: TRBV30
clone_size: few
j_call: TRBJ1-2
d_call: .
cdr3_nt: TGTGCCTGGAGGCGGGGGGGCTACACCTTC
cdr3_aa: CAWRRGGYTF

v_call: TRBV6-5
clone_size: .
j_call: TRBJ2-5
d_call: .
cdr3_nt: TGTGCCAGCAAGAGCCGGGTGAATCGGGGAGAGACCCAGTACTTC
cdr3_aa: CASKSRVNRGETQYF

v_call: TRBV6-1
clone_size: .
j_call: TRBJ1-3
d_call: TRBD1
cdr3_nt: TGTGCCAGCAGTGATTTAGGGACAGGGGGAGGAAACACCATATATTTT
cdr3_aa: CASSDLGTGGGNTIYF